This T cell receptor beta chain originates from a study of blood T cell repertoires in COVID-19. V lost 6 bases and J lost 5, with 20 bases in between. Germline CDR1 is MDHEN and CDR2 is SYDVKM. The CDR3 runs 15 residues. Some clones are missing from TCRdb's copy, which holds only in-frame ones; the method was immunoSEQ multiplex PCR. The sample contains 50,000 to 55,000 clones, approximately 84% of which appear only once. Sequences were obtained from peripheral blood. The origin of this receptor is a human donor in a cohort sampled during active COVID-19. The rearrangement joins TRBV28 to TRBJ2-7; D perhaps matches TRBD2 (7 bases). The CDR3 DNA reads as TGTGCCAGCAGCCCTCCTACAGGGAGGGGTCACGAGCAGTACTTC. It encodes CASSPPTGRGHEQYF.